This T cell receptor beta chain was sequenced for a study of blood T cell repertoires in COVID-19. Repertoires were generated with immunoSEQ multiplex PCR, while TCRdb's copy carries only in-frame clones and drops some. The sample comprises about 44,000 clones, around 87% of which are singletons, and 23% rests with the top ten. V was pared by 2 bases and J by 2 bases, with 4 bases of the junction left unmatched. The CDR3 totals 15 residues. In germline, CDR1 is SGHTS, CDR2 YDEGEE. Sequenced sample: peripheral blood. The TCR was taken from an elderly woman in a cohort sampled during active or convalescent COVID-19. The chain carries TRBV5-8 and TRBJ1-2; 9 bases match TRBD1. CDR3 loop: CASSFAGQGNYGYTF. In DNA, the CDR3 is TGTGCCAGCAGCTTTGCGGGACAGGGAAACTATGGCTACACCTTC.